These 21 T cell receptor beta chains were all obtained from the same sample, sequenced in a study of cytomegalovirus exposure and HLA in healthy donors. With 60 Vbeta and 13 Jbeta primers, the PCR was carried out. Method: immunoSEQ multiplex PCR; TCRdb's copy keeps in-frame clones and lacks some. The profile shows 90,000 to 100,000 clones, roughly three quarters of them singletons. Specimen: PBMCs. Receptors originate from a woman aged 55-70 years in good health and CMV-seropositive.

The chain links TRBV6-1 to TRBJ2-1; TRBD2 matches 8 bases. Germline CDR1 and CDR2: MNHNS and SASEGT. Trimming at V came to 4 bases and at J to 1 base, leaving 9 bases not matched to a gene. The CDR3 is made up of 17 amino acids. Written as DNA, the CDR3 is TGTGCCAGCAGTGCTTTGGCGGGGGGAAGGTCCTACAATGAGCAGTTCTTC. As protein: CASSALAGGRSYNEQFF.

The J gene is TRBJ2-5, the V gene TRBV5-1, with D perhaps matching TRBD2 (6 bases). The CDR3 is made up of 15 amino acids. The V gene lost 0 bases and the J gene lost 2 bases, with 11 bases spanning the gap. Per the germline V gene, CDR1 is SGHRS and CDR2 is YFSETQ. The CDR3 is CASSLGLAFQETQYF. Here the CDR3 DNA reads TGCGCCAGCAGCTTGGGGCTAGCGTTTCAAGAGACCCAGTACTTC.

J is TRBJ1-2 and V is TRBV28; D is undetermined. The germline CDR1 and CDR2 sequences are MDHEN and SYDVKM. This CDR3 has 12 residues. Trimming left V 2 bases short and J 9 bases short, with 10 bases between. The CDR3 bases are TGTGCCAGCAGTTTAGGATCGAGGAGCTACACCTTC. This sequence encodes CASSLGSRSYTF.

This clone was seen many times. V gene TRBV7-9 combines with J gene TRBJ1-2, with 7 bases aligning to TRBD1. Germline V CDR1 and CDR2: SEHNR, FQNEAQ (reference sequence). The CDR3 length is 15 residues. V was clipped by 4 bases and J by 4 bases; unmatched bases: 9. CDR3 coding DNA: TGTGCCAGCAGCTATGGGGACAGCCTCATCTATGGCTACACCTTC. Its translation is CASSYGDSLIYGYTF. Combining the CDR3 with reference TRBV7-9 and TRBJ1-2 gives the whole variable domain DTGVSQNPRHKITKRGQNVTFRCDPISEHNRLYWYRQTLGQGPEFLTYFQNEAQLEKSRLLSDRFSAERPKGSFSTLEIQRTEQGDSAMYLCASSYGDSLIYGYTFGSGTRLTVV.

The chain couples TRBV2 to TRBJ2-5; D is ambiguous. Per the germline V gene, CDR1 is SNHLY and CDR2 is FYNNEI. The V gene lost 1 base and the J gene lost 4 bases, with 10 bases spanning the gap. The CDR3 is 14 residues long. In DNA form, the CDR3 reads TGTGCCAGCAGTGAAGGGGCCCTGGGAGAGACCCAGTACTTC. Translated, it gives CASSEGALGETQYF.

This rearrangement joins TRBV28 to TRBJ2-5, with D perhaps matching TRBD1 (5 bases). This CDR3 spans 12 amino acids. The germline CDR1 and CDR2 sequences are MDHEN and SYDVKM. Trimming removed 5 bases at V and 5 bases at J, with 9 bases between. CDR3 amino acids: CASSPQGETQYF. The CDR3 region has the DNA TGTGCCAGCAGTCCCCAGGGTGAGACCCAGTACTTC. The full variable domain, completed using reference TRBV28 and TRBJ2-5, is DVKVTQSSRYLVKRTGEKVFLECVQDMDHENMFWYRQDPGLGLRLIYFSYDVKMKEKGDIPEGYSVSREKKERFSLILESASTNQTSMYLCASSPQGETQYFGPGTRLLVL.

The CDR3 nucleotides are TGTGCCAGCTCACCCAATCGAGAGGATACGCAGTATTTT. It yields the protein CASSPNREDTQYF. This chain connects TRBV18 to TRBJ2-3, with unresolved D. Per germline, CDR1 KGHSH and CDR2 LQKENI. V was trimmed by 3 bases and J by 6 bases, leaving 10 bases between them. The CDR3 loop spans 13 amino acids. Supplemented by reference TRBV18 and TRBJ2-3, the full variable domain reads NAGVMQNPRHLVRRRGQEARLRCSPMKGHSHVYWYRQLPEEGLKFMVYLQKENIIDESGMPKERFSAEFPKEGPSILRIQQVVRGDSAAYFCASSPNREDTQYFGPGTRLTVL.

The gene calls are TRBV7-9 and TRBJ2-7; D perhaps matches TRBD1 (6 bases). Germline V gene lookup returns CDR1 SEHNR and CDR2 FQNEAQ (reference sequence). V was shortened by 6 bases and J by 2 bases, with 8 bases between the two germline ends. CDR3 length equals 12 residues. The CDR3 region has the DNA TGTGCCAGCAGGGACAGAGCCTACGAGCAGTACTTC. It yields the protein CASRDRAYEQYF.

This clone was seen once. The rearrangement uses TRBV28 and TRBJ1-5; 8 bases align to TRBD1. The CDR3 runs 16 residues. Germline lookup yields CDR1 MDHEN and CDR2 SYDVKM. V was clipped by 6 bases and J by 1 base; unmatched bases: 8. The CDR3 sequence: CASSRTGQGSNQPQHF. The CDR3 nucleotides read TGTGCCAGCAGCCGGACCGGACAGGGAAGCAATCAGCCCCAGCATTTT.

There are a few counts of this clone. DNA of the CDR3: TGTGCCAGCAGTTACAGGGACACGCAGTATTTT. This codes for CASSYRDTQYF. The J gene is TRBJ2-3, the V gene TRBV25-1; weak D call: TRBD1 (6 bases). V lost 5 bases and J 9 bases, leaving 9 bases between the germline ends. Germline V gene data show CDR1 as MGHDK and CDR2 as SYGVNS. CDR3 size: 11 residues.

This rearrangement joins TRBV18 to TRBJ1-1; 9 bases match TRBD1. In germline, CDR1 is KGHSH, CDR2 LQKENI. The ends lost 1 base at V and 0 bases at J; junction bases unmatched: 9. CDR3 length: 18 residues. CDR3 sequence reads: CASSPLSQGATMNTEAFF. As DNA, the CDR3 is TGTGCCAGCTCACCACTGTCACAGGGGGCTACGATGAACACTGAAGCTTTCTTT.

The J gene is TRBJ1-2, the V gene TRBV6-5; D unclear. CDR3 length: 14 residues. Germline CDR1 reads MNHEY; CDR2 reads SVGAGI. V shed 0 bases and J shed 8 bases, with 13 bases lying between them. The CDR3 DNA sequence: TGTGCCAGCAGTTACTCAGGAGCCAACGGGGGCTACACCTTC. As protein: CASSYSGANGGYTF.

The chain uses TRBV19 and TRBJ1-5; TRBD1 aligns across 11 bases. After removal of 6 bases from V and 6 bases from J, the junction contained 7 bases not matched to a gene. Germline V gene data show CDR1 as LNHDA and CDR2 as SQIVND (reference sequence). The CDR3 extends over 15 amino acids. The DNA of the CDR3 is TGTGCCAGTAGCGGGACAGGGGGGCTTAGTCAGCCCCAGCATTTT. As protein: CASSGTGGLSQPQHF.

This clone was seen a few times. One end of the junction does not line up with germline, which may come from a read error. The CDR3 protein is CSSRGANEKLFF. In nucleotides, the CDR3 is TGTTCCAGCAGGGGCGCCAATGAAAAACTGTTTTTT. The genes are TRBV7-9 and TRBJ1-4; the D gene is possibly TRBD1 (6 bases). The CDR3 has 12 residues. CDR1 and CDR2 (germline): SEHNR, FQNEAQ (reference sequence).

The chain uses TRBV14 and TRBJ2-3; possibly TRBD1 for D (5 bases). The CDR3 spans 14 residues. Germline CDR1 is SGHDN and CDR2 is FVKESK. V dropped 9 bases and J dropped 3 bases, with 16 bases sitting between them. Here the CDR3 reads CASSSLRVTDTQYF. In DNA form, the CDR3 reads TGTGCCAGTAGCAGCCTCAGGGTAACAGATACGCAGTATTTT. The variable domain in full, completed from reference TRBV14 and TRBJ2-3, reads EAGVTQFPSHSVIEKGQTVTLRCDPISGHDNLYWYRRVMGKEIKFLLHFVKESKQDESGMPNNRFLAERTGGTYSTLKVQPAELEDSGVYFCASSSLRVTDTQYFGPGTRLTVL.

The chain combines TRBV14 with TRBJ1-1; D is perhaps TRBD1 (6 bases). The CDR3 has 17 amino acids. With 3 bases removed from V and 2 bases from J, the gap between germline ends came to 19 bases. Germline values: CDR1 SGHDN, CDR2 FVKESK. CDR3: CASSHLETGGPNTEAFF. The CDR3 DNA reads as TGTGCCAGCAGCCACCTAGAGACAGGCGGCCCAAACACTGAAGCTTTCTTT.

This chain uses TRBV5-1 with TRBJ1-4; D gene unclear. Between the trimmed V and J ends, which lost 0 bases and 7 bases, there was a span of 10 bases. Looked up from germline, CDR1 is SGHRS and CDR2 is YFSETQ. There are 14 residues in the CDR3. CDR3 protein: CASSLGATLEKLFF. The CDR3 DNA follows: TGCGCCAGCAGCTTGGGGGCGACACTTGAAAAACTGTTTTTT.

This clone was seen only once. The chain combines TRBV18 with TRBJ1-1; D remains ambiguous. Germline V CDR1 and CDR2: KGHSH, LQKENI. This CDR3 comprises 15 residues. With 6 bases removed from V and 4 bases from J, the gap between germline ends came to 18 bases. For the CDR3, the DNA is TGTGCCAGCTCCCTGGGTGGCGGGTCGGGCACTGAAGCTTTCTTT. It encodes CASSLGGGSGTEAFF.

As DNA, the CDR3 is TGCGCCAGCAGCTTGGTTGGGGGCGTATTCCAAGAGACCCAGTACTTC. It translates to CASSLVGGVFQETQYF. The chain is built from TRBV5-1 and TRBJ2-5; TRBD1 is a possible D gene (6 bases). V gave up 0 bases and J gave up 1 base, with 13 bases separating them. CDR3 length: 16 amino acids. CDR1 and CDR2 from the germline V gene are SGHRS and YFSETQ.

In this sample, this clone turned up once. The V and J genes are TRBV4-1 and TRBJ1-4, with D maybe TRBD1 (6 bases). Looked up from germline, CDR1 is MGHRA and CDR2 is YSYEKL. The CDR3 consists of 15 residues. Trimming removed 0 bases from V and 10 bases from J, with 15 bases in between. For the CDR3, the DNA is TGCGCCAGCAGCCAAGAAAGGCCAGGGGCGGGAAAACTGTTTTTT. Its translation is CASSQERPGAGKLFF.

Only a few counts were recorded for this clone. V and J are TRBV2 and TRBJ1-1, with D unresolved. With 5 bases removed from V and 3 bases from J, the gap between germline ends came to 4 bases. This CDR3 is 11 amino acids long. Germline V CDR1 and CDR2: SNHLY, FYNNEI. The CDR3 here is CASSPDTEAFF. The CDR3 nucleotides are TGTGCCAGCAGTCCAGACACTGAAGCTTTCTTT. Full variable domain (rest looked up from reference TRBV2 and TRBJ1-1): EPEVTQTPSHQVTQMGQEVILRCVPISNHLYFYWYRQILGQKVEFLVSFYNNEISEKSEIFDDQFSVERPDGSNFTLKIRSTKLEDSAMYFCASSPDTEAFFGQGTRLTVV.